Below, 26 T cell receptor beta chains from the same sample are listed, as sequenced in a study of monozygotic twins with cystic fibrosis. Generated by immunoSEQ multiplex PCR, the TCRdb table keeps only in-frame clones and is missing some. The data show around 34,000 clones, approximately 92% seen once. Sequenced: blood. Receptors originate from a girl aged 2 to 9 with cystic fibrosis.

This clone was observed once. The chain uses TRBV6-5 and TRBJ2-1; D possibly corresponds to TRBD2 (5 bases). Trimming removed 8 bases at V and 4 bases at J, with 15 bases between. The germline CDR1 and CDR2 sequences are MNHEY and SVGAGI. CDR3 length: 14 residues. The DNA of the CDR3 is TGTGCCAGCCGTAAGAGGGAAGCGTACAATGAGCAGTTCTTC. The encoded protein is CASRKREAYNEQFF.

The chain has TRBV5-4 and TRBJ2-3; 9 nucleotides agree with TRBD1. V was pared by 4 bases and J by 4 bases, with 10 bases of the junction left unmatched. The CDR3 has 16 residues. Germline assignment: CDR1 SGHNT and CDR2 YYREEE (reference sequence). The CDR3 region is CASSMRTGVIPDTQYF. The CDR3 coding sequence is TGTGCCAGCAGCATGCGGACAGGGGTAATCCCAGATACGCAGTATTTT.

The chain recombines TRBV7-2 with TRBJ2-5, with D perhaps matching TRBD1 (5 bases). This CDR3 is built from 14 residues. Trimming pared 5 bases from V and 5 bases from J, leaving 15 bases between. Germline V gene data show CDR1 as SGHTA and CDR2 as FQGNSA. CDR3 DNA sequence: TGTGCCAGCAGCCAGGGCCTATGGCGGGAGACCCAGTACTTC. It specifies CASSQGLWRETQYF.

The table lists this clone with a count of one. The chain employs TRBV30 and TRBJ1-1, with D possibly matching TRBD1 (5 bases). Trimming pared 4 bases from V and 0 bases from J, leaving 9 bases between. Germline V gives CDR1 GTSNPN, CDR2 SVGIG (reference sequence). This CDR3 contains 13 residues. CDR3 DNA sequence: TGTGCCTGGACCAAGGACATGAACACTGAAGCTTTCTTT. Its translation: CAWTKDMNTEAFF.

V is TRBV11-1 and J is TRBJ1-2, with 7 bases lining up with TRBD1. This CDR3 contains 13 residues. With V trimmed by 5 bases and J by 8 bases, 8 bases remained unmatched. CDR1 and CDR2 from the germline V gene are SGHAT and FQDESV (reference sequence). Here the CDR3 DNA reads TGTGCCAGCAGCACTCCGAGGGGGCTGGGCTACACCTTC. Translated: CASSTPRGLGYTF.

J is TRBJ1-3 and V is TRBV5-1; D gene uncertain. The CDR3 contains 16 residues. With 1 base removed from V and 4 bases from J, the gap between germline ends came to 15 bases. The germline V gene has CDR1 SGHRS and CDR2 YFSETQ. This CDR3 is CASSLYMQAQGNTIYF. The CDR3 nucleotides read TGCGCCAGCAGCTTGTATATGCAGGCGCAGGGAAACACCATATATTTT.

The chain links TRBV4-1 to TRBJ2-3, with 7 bases matching TRBD2. The CDR3 sequence is 14 residues long. Germline V gene lookup returns CDR1 MGHRA and CDR2 YSYEKL. J lost 6 bases, V lost 5 bases, and 8 bases had no gene match. CDR3 protein: CASSAGAGGDTQYF. The CDR3, as DNA: TGCGCCAGCAGCGCCGGGGCCGGGGGGGATACGCAGTATTTT.

Note on this clone: One end of the junction varies from germline; a read error may be responsible. This chain connects TRBV7-2 to TRBJ1-2; D is uncertain. There are 13 residues in the CDR3. Germline lookup yields CDR1 SGHTA and CDR2 FQGNSA. CDR3 DNA sequence: TGTGCCAGCACCTTAGGAGGAGCCGGGAGGTACACCTTC. Translating gives CASTLGGAGRYTF.

The V gene is TRBV7-9, the J gene TRBJ2-6; 8 nucleotides align to TRBD1. The CDR3 totals 19 residues. Germline assignment: CDR1 SEHNR and CDR2 FQNEAQ (reference sequence). V dropped 5 bases and J dropped 0; count of bases not matched to a gene: 12. This chain's CDR3 is CASSRRGQGATSGANVLTF. DNA of the CDR3: TGTGCCAGCAGCCGACGGGGGCAGGGGGCCACCTCTGGGGCCAACGTCCTGACTTTC.

The rearrangement joins TRBV10-3 to TRBJ2-5; 9 nucleotides line up with TRBD1. V shed 0 bases, J shed 0 bases, and the junction held 2 bases outside the gene matches. CDR1 is ENHRY, CDR2 SYGVKD, per germline. The CDR3 has 16 amino acids. CDR3 residues: CAISESGQGNQETQYF. CDR3 sequence (DNA): TGTGCCATCAGTGAGTCGGGACAGGGAAACCAAGAGACCCAGTACTTC.

This sequence joins TRBV7-8 and TRBJ1-3; D remains ambiguous. This CDR3 is built from 14 residues. From germline, CDR1 is SGHVS and CDR2 FQNEAQ. Trimming removed 3 bases from V and 0 bases from J, with 6 bases in between. CDR3 in DNA: TGTGCCAGCAGCTTGAGTAGCTCTGGAAACACCATATATTTT. Translation: CASSLSSSGNTIYF.

The chain carries TRBV7-2 and TRBJ2-7; D not resolved. V was pared by 3 bases and J by 7 bases, with 10 bases between. The germline V gene has CDR1 SGHTA and CDR2 FQGNSA. This CDR3 contains 12 residues. CDR3 sequence reads: CASSLTPGEQYF. In nucleotides, the CDR3 is TGTGCCAGCAGCTTGACCCCCGGGGAGCAGTACTTC. The whole variable domain, filled in from reference TRBV7-2 and TRBJ2-7, reads GAGVSQSPSNKVTEKGKDVELRCDPISGHTALYWYRQSLGQGLEFLIYFQGNSAPDKSGLPSDRFSAERTGGSVSTLTIQRTQQEDSAVYLCASSLTPGEQYFGPGTRLTVT.

The gene calls are TRBV19 and TRBJ1-3, with 8 bases that match TRBD1. The CDR3 length is 17 residues. The junction had 17 bases not matched to a gene; V was cut back by 7 bases and J by 6 bases. In germline, CDR1 is LNHDA, CDR2 SQIVND (reference sequence). The CDR3 reads CASTSMDRARSANTIYF. As DNA, the CDR3 is TGTGCCAGTACCTCAATGGACAGGGCCAGATCCGCAAACACCATATATTTT.

DNA for the CDR3: TGTGCCAGCGGCGAGGAAGACTGGTACAATGAGCAGTTCTTC. Encoded protein: CASGEEDWYNEQFF. The rearrangement uses TRBV9 and TRBJ2-1; D remains ambiguous. Germline CDR1 is SGDLS and CDR2 is YYNGEE. This CDR3 has 14 residues. V shed 7 bases and J shed 4 bases, with 15 bases lying between them.

This clone was detected once. The chain is built from TRBV29-1 and TRBJ1-2; TRBD1 matches at 8 bases. Germline-derived CDR1 and CDR2 are SQVTM and ANQGSEA. This CDR3 is 15 amino acids long. J lost 3 bases, V lost 6 bases, and 12 bases had no gene match. The DNA for the CDR3 is TGCAGCGTCCCAGGCGGGACAGGAAATCACTATGGCTACACCTTC. This encodes CSVPGGTGNHYGYTF.

The rearrangement joins TRBV14 to TRBJ1-2; 8 nucleotides match TRBD1. Per germline, CDR1 SGHDN and CDR2 FVKESK. Germline trimming cut 2 bases from V and 5 bases from J; bases unmatched to any gene: 10. This CDR3 comprises 16 residues. CDR3 DNA sequence: TGTGCCAGCAGCCAACTGTCCGGGACAGGTGTTTATGGCTACACCTTC. This gives the protein CASSQLSGTGVYGYTF.

The V gene is TRBV7-9, the J gene TRBJ2-2; TRBD1 is a possible D gene (5 bases). There are 17 residues in the CDR3. V was clipped by 5 bases and J by 4 bases, with 20 bases between them. Germline-derived CDR1 and CDR2 are SEHNR and FQNEAQ (reference sequence). This CDR3 is CASSLGRPGHTTGELFF. CDR3 DNA: TGTGCCAGCAGCCTTGGGCGTCCAGGGCATACCACCGGGGAGCTGTTTTTT.

The rearrangement links TRBV29-1 to TRBJ2-5, with D possibly being TRBD1 (6 bases). The germline V and J ends were trimmed by 2 bases and 3 bases, with 10 bases remaining between them. CDR1 and CDR2 from the germline V gene are SQVTM and ANQGSEA. The length of the CDR3 is 13 residues. The CDR3 DNA reads as TGCAGCGTTGAAACAGGGCGAGAAGAGACCCAGTACTTC. This translates into CSVETGREETQYF.

The genes are TRBV4-2 and TRBJ1-2, with no clear D. Germline V gene data show CDR1 as LGHNA and CDR2 as YNFKEQ. CDR3 size: 14 residues. V was cut by 2 bases and J by 8 bases, with 15 bases left in between. The chain's CDR3 is CASSQSGIRSGYTF. The CDR3 region has the DNA TGTGCCAGCAGCCAAAGCGGGATTCGTAGCGGCTACACCTTC.

The chain joins TRBV6-1 to TRBJ2-5; 7 bases are shared with TRBD2. Germline-derived CDR1 and CDR2 are MNHNS and SASEGT. This CDR3 has 14 residues. V dropped 5 bases and J dropped 5; count of bases not matched to a gene: 8. Here the CDR3 reads CASSTRLAGETQYF. CDR3 DNA sequence: TGTGCCAGCAGTACCCGACTAGCAGGGGAGACCCAGTACTTC.

This clone was detected once. The chain combines TRBV2 with TRBJ2-7; 8 bases line up with TRBD2. The V and J ends lost 3 bases and 7 bases, in that order; junction bases with no gene match: 8. The CDR3 is 14 residues long. Germline CDR1 SNHLY, CDR2 FYNNEI. CDR3 sequence (DNA): TGTGCCAGCAGTGATGAAGCGGGGGCGGGGGAGCAGTACTTC. This codes for CASSDEAGAGEQYF. Complete variable domain (other parts from reference TRBV2 and TRBJ2-7): EPEVTQTPSHQVTQMGQEVILRCVPISNHLYFYWYRQILGQKVEFLVSFYNNEISEKSEIFDDQFSVERPDGSNFTLKIRSTKLEDSAMYFCASSDEAGAGEQYFGPGTRLTVT.

The chain carries TRBV11-2 and TRBJ2-5; tentative D call: TRBD2 (7 bases). Deletions cut 4 bases from V and 1 base from J, with 19 bases between. The CDR3 length is 17 residues. Per germline, CDR1 SGHAT and CDR2 FQNNGV. The CDR3, as DNA: TGTGCCAGCAGCTCACTCGGAGGGGGGGCGTCCCAAGAGACCCAGTACTTC. Protein product: CASSSLGGGASQETQYF. The complete variable domain, with remaining parts taken from reference TRBV11-2 and TRBJ2-5, reads EAGVAQSPRYKIIEKRQSVAFWCNPISGHATLYWYQQILGQGPKLLIQFQNNGVVDDSQLPKDRFSAERLKGVDSTLKIQPAKLEDSAVYLCASSSLGGGASQETQYFGPGTRLLVL.

The chain employs TRBV25-1 and TRBJ2-7; D possibly corresponds to TRBD2 (6 bases). This CDR3 region has 11 residues. The germline V gene has CDR1 MGHDK and CDR2 SYGVNS. V lost 5 bases to trimming and J lost 7 bases, with 9 bases between them. The CDR3 nucleotides read TGTGCCAGCAGTATAGGGAGGGAGCAGTACTTC. Encoded protein: CASSIGREQYF.

This chain joins TRBV27 and TRBJ2-5, with D uncertain. The germline V and J ends were trimmed by 0 bases and 2 bases, with 10 bases remaining between them. The CDR3 has 15 amino acids. The V gene's germline CDR1 is MNHEY and CDR2 SMNVEV (reference sequence). DNA of the CDR3: TGTGCCAGCAGTTTATCGTCGAATTCACAAGAGACCCAGTACTTC. Residues: CASSLSSNSQETQYF.

This sequence joins TRBV19 and TRBJ2-7; D is undetermined. Germline V gene sequence: CDR1 LNHDA, CDR2 SQIVND (reference sequence). The V gene lost 2 bases and the J gene lost 5 bases, with 7 bases spanning the gap. CDR3 size: 12 residues. The CDR3 here is CASSISGDEQYF. The CDR3 nucleotides are TGTGCCAGTAGTATATCTGGGGACGAGCAGTACTTC.

DNA for the CDR3: TGCGCCAGCGGCAGGGTGGACGGAACTGAAGCTTTCTTT. Translating it yields CASGRVDGTEAFF. The rearrangement links TRBV4-1 to TRBJ1-1; maybe TRBD1 (5 bases). Germline lookup yields CDR1 MGHRA and CDR2 YSYEKL. This CDR3 region has 13 residues. Deletions cut 8 bases from V and 5 bases from J, with 15 bases between.